A selection of T cell receptor beta chains follows, all from one sample in a study of blood T cell repertoires in COVID-19. TCRdb's copy holds only in-frame clones and misses some; the assay was immunoSEQ multiplex PCR. Here the sample spans about 68,000 clones, under 85% being singletons. The sample taken for sequencing was peripheral blood. These receptors all stem from a woman in her fifties or sixties with acute or convalescent COVID-19. Each CDR3 is given with its conserved first and last residue. D genes are given only for firm matches. Expanded clones get a size class; other rows say once, few or many, or leave the size out.

clone_size j_call v_call d_call cdr3_aa cdr3_nt
- TRBJ2-7 TRBV7-9 - CASSLVYEQYF TGTGCCAGCAGCTTAGTATACGAGCAGTACTTC
- TRBJ1-1 TRBV7-9 - CASSPSGIRLNTEAFF TGTGCCAGCAGCCCTTCAGGAATACGGTTGAACACTGAAGCTTTCTTT
- TRBJ2-2 TRBV7-9 - CASTTRAAAPNTGELFF TGTGCCAGCACCACCCGCGCGGCGGCACCCAACACCGGGGAGCTGTTTTTT
few TRBJ1-1 TRBV7-9 TRBD1 CASSSRQGTEAFF TGTGCCAGCAGCTCCCGACAGGGCACTGAAGCTTTCTTT
few TRBJ2-3 TRBV2 TRBD2 CASSAGLANTDTQYF TGTGCCAGCAGTGCGGGACTAGCGAACACAGATACGCAGTATTTT
- TRBJ2-1 TRBV19 - CASSKKKSSYNEQFF TGTGCCAGTAGTAAGAAAAAGAGCTCCTACAATGAGCAGTTCTTC
- TRBJ2-1 TRBV9 - CASSVGSGDNEQFF TGTGCCAGCAGCGTAGGTTCAGGGGACAATGAGCAGTTCTTC
- TRBJ1-2 TRBV2 - CASSVYYGYTF TGTGCCAGCAGTGTCTACTATGGCTACACCTTC
few TRBJ2-1 TRBV28 TRBD2 CASSSRLAGTFHEQFF TGTGCCAGCAGTTCCAGACTAGCGGGAACCTTCCATGAGCAGTTCTTC
- TRBJ2-7 TRBV7-8 - CASSSPEEGGYFPEQYF TGTGCCAGCAGCTCCCCCGAGGAGGGAGGTTATTTCCCCGAGCAGTACTTC
- TRBJ2-6 TRBV20-1 TRBD1 CSASLGQGSFSGANVLTF TGCAGTGCTAGTTTGGGACAGGGGTCATTCTCTGGGGCCAACGTCCTGACTTTC
- TRBJ1-6 TRBV2 TRBD1 CASKRTGGESPLHF TGTGCCAGCAAAAGGACAGGGGGCGAGTCACCCCTCCACTTT
- TRBJ1-1 TRBV6-5 TRBD1 CASSYLGQGASEAFF TGTGCCAGCAGTTACTTGGGACAGGGGGCTTCTGAAGCTTTCTTT
- TRBJ2-2 TRBV10-3 - CAISEIQGGGELFF TGTGCCATCAGTGAAATCCAGGGGGGTGGGGAGCTGTTTTTT
- TRBJ2-1 TRBV19 - CASSKREGWNNEQFF TGTGCCAGTAGTAAAAGAGAGGGCTGGAACAATGAGCAGTTCTTC
few TRBJ1-2 TRBV6-5 - CASSYSTGFYGYTF TGTGCCAGCAGTTACTCGACAGGATTCTATGGCTACACCTTC
- TRBJ2-3 TRBV2 TRBD2 CASNPAGDPLSTDTQYF TGTGCCAGCAACCCAGCGGGGGACCCCCTTAGCACAGATACGCAGTATTTT
- TRBJ2-2 TRBV19 - CASSWGHDTGELFF TGTGCCAGTAGTTGGGGGCATGACACCGGGGAGCTGTTTTTT
- TRBJ2-5 TRBV3-1/TRBV3-2 TRBD2 CASSRGTSLQETQYF TGTGCCAGCAGCCGAGGGACTAGCTTACAAGAGACCCAGTACTTC
- TRBJ2-2 TRBV7-9 - CASSFTSLTGELFF TGTGCCAGCAGCTTTACTAGCTTGACCGGGGAGCTGTTTTTT
- TRBJ1-2 TRBV4-1 - CASSMVGGSRYGYTF TGCGCCAGCAGCATGGTCGGGGGGTCCCGCTATGGCTACACCTTC
- TRBJ1-4 TRBV12-3/TRBV12-4 - CASSLTRELFF TGTGCCAGCAGTCTAACCCGGGAACTGTTTTTT
- TRBJ1-1 TRBV29-1 - CSVVFPNTEAFF TGCAGCGTTGTCTTCCCGAACACTGAAGCTTTCTTT
- TRBJ1-2 TRBV29-1 TRBD1 CSVRTGGDGYTF TGCAGCGTAAGGACAGGGGGGGATGGCTACACCTTC
- TRBJ2-3 TRBV9 TRBD2 CASSVGTSGGLDTQYF TGTGCCAGCAGCGTCGGGACTAGCGGAGGACTAGATACGCAGTATTTT
- TRBJ2-5 TRBV4-1 TRBD2 CASSQDPLAGAQKVQYF TGCGCCAGCAGCCAAGATCCGCTAGCGGGGGCCCAAAAGGTCCAGTACTTC
- TRBJ1-2 TRBV21-1 - CASSRRTDLYGYTF TGTGCCAGCAGCAGGCGGACAGACCTCTATGGCTACACCTTC
- TRBJ2-6 TRBV30 - CAWEYRANVLTF TGTGCCTGGGAGTACAGGGCCAACGTCCTGACTTTC
- TRBJ2-5 TRBV7-2 - CASSSGNSRETQYF TGTGCCAGCAGCTCGGGAAACTCGAGGGAGACCCAGTACTTC
- TRBJ1-4 TRBV7-8 - CASSPPPGWEGEKLFF TGTGCCAGCAGCCCCCCCCCGGGTTGGGAGGGTGAAAAACTGTTTTTT
- TRBJ1-4 TRBV3-1/TRBV3-2 - CASSTQGSNEKLFF TGTGCCAGCAGTACGCAGGGGTCCAATGAAAAACTGTTTTTT
few TRBJ1-5 TRBV28 - CASSTGYNQPQHF TGTGCCAGCAGTACAGGGTACAATCAGCCCCAGCATTTT
- TRBJ2-2 TRBV2 TRBD1 CASARDRGYSGELFF TGTGCCAGCGCTAGGGACAGGGGTTATTCCGGGGAGCTGTTTTTT
- TRBJ1-2 TRBV19 TRBD1 CASRGQGYYYGYTF TGTGCCAGTAGAGGACAGGGTTACTACTATGGCTACACCTTC
once TRBJ2-7 TRBV14 TRBD2 CASSQDWKAGGYEQYF TGTGCCAGCAGCCAAGATTGGAAAGCGGGAGGTTACGAGCAGTACTTC
- TRBJ1-3 TRBV7-9 TRBD1 CASSSSWDSGNTIYF TGTGCCAGCAGCTCTTCCTGGGACAGTGGAAACACCATATATTTT
- TRBJ2-2 TRBV2 - CASRGIVNTGELFF TGTGCCAGCAGGGGCATAGTTAACACCGGGGAGCTGTTTTTT